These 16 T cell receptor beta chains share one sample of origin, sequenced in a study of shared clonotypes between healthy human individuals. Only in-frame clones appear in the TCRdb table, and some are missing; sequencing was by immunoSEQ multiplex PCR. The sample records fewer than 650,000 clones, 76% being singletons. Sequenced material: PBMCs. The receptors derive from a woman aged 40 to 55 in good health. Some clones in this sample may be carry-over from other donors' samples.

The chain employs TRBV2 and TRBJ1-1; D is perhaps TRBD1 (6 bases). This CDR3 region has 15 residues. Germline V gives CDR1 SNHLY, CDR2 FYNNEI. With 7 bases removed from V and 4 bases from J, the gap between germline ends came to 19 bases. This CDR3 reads CASTEIRGPGTEAFF. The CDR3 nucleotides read TGTGCCAGCACCGAAATCAGGGGCCCGGGCACTGAAGCTTTCTTT.

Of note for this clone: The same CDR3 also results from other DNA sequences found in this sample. The DNA for the CDR3 is TGCGCCAGCAGCCAGACTAGCGGGTACGAGCAGTACTTC. Its translation is CASSQTSGYEQYF. The rearrangement links TRBV4-1 to TRBJ2-7; 10 nucleotides agree with TRBD2. The CDR3 runs to 13 residues. Germline lookup yields CDR1 MGHRA and CDR2 YSYEKL. Trimming cost V 3 bases and J 4 bases; bases outside gene matches: 0.

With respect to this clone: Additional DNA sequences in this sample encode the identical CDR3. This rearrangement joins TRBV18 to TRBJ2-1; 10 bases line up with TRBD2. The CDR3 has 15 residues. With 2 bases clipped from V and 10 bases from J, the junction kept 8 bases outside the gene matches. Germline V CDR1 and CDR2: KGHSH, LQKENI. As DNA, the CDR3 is TGTGCCAGCTCACCAGGGCTAGCGGGAGTAAACGAGCAGTTCTTC. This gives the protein CASSPGLAGVNEQFF.

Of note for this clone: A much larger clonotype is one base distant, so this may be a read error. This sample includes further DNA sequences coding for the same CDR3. DNA of the CDR3: TGTGCCAGCTCCACCGGACAGGTGGGGTCCTACGAGCAGTACTTC. It specifies CASSTGQVGSYEQYF. The chain carries TRBV25-1 and TRBJ2-7; TRBD1 aligns across 7 bases. The CDR3 consists of 15 residues. Unmatched junction bases numbered 11, after V lost 8 bases and J lost 1 base. Germline V gives CDR1 MGHDK, CDR2 SYGVNS.

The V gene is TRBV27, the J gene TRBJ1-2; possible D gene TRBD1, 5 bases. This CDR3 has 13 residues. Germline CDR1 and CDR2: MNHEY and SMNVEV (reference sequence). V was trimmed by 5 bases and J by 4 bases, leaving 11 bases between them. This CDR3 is CASSPSGLYGYTF. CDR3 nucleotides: TGTGCCAGCAGTCCTTCGGGGCTCTATGGCTACACCTTC.

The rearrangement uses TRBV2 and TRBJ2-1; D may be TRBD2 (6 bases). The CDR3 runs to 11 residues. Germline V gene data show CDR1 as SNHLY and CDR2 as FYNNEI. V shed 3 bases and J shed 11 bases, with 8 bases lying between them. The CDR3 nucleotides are TGTGCCAGCAGTGAGCGGGGACAGCAGTTCTTC. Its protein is CASSERGQQFF. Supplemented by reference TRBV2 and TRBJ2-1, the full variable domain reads EPEVTQTPSHQVTQMGQEVILRCVPISNHLYFYWYRQILGQKVEFLVSFYNNEISEKSEIFDDQFSVERPDGSNFTLKIRSTKLEDSAMYFCASSERGQQFFGPGTRLTVL.

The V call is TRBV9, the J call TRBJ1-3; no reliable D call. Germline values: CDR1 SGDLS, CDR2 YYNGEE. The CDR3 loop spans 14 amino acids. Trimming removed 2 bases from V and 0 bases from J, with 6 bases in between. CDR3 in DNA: TGTGCCAGCAGCGTTACGGTCTCTGGAAACACCATATATTTT. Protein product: CASSVTVSGNTIYF. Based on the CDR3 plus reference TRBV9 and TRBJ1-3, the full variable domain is DSGVTQTPKHLITATGQRVTLRCSPRSGDLSVYWYQQSLDQGLQFLIQYYNGEERAKGNILERFSAQQFPDLHSELNLSSLELGDSALYFCASSVTVSGNTIYFGEGSWLTVV.

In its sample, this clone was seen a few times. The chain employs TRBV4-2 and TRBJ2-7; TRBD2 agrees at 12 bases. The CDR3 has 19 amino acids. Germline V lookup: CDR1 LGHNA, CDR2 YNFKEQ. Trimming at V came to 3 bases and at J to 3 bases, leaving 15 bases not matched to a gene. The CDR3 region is CASSQEGTSGRNLVYEQYF. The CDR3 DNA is TGTGCCAGCAGCCAGGAAGGGACTAGCGGGCGAAACCTAGTCTACGAGCAGTACTTC.

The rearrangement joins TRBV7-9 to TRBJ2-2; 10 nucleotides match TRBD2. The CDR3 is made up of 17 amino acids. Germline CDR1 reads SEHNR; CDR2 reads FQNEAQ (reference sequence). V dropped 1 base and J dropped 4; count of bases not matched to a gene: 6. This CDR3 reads CASSLGPGLAFTGELFF. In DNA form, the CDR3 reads TGTGCCAGCAGCTTAGGACCGGGACTAGCGTTCACCGGGGAGCTGTTTTTT.

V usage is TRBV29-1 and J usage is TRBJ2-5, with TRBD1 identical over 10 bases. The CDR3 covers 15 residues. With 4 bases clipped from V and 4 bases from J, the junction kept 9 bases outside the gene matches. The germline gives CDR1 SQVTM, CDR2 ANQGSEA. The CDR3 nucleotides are TGCAGCGTTGCACCGACAGGGGGCCGGAGAGAGACCCAGTACTTC. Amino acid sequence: CSVAPTGGRRETQYF.

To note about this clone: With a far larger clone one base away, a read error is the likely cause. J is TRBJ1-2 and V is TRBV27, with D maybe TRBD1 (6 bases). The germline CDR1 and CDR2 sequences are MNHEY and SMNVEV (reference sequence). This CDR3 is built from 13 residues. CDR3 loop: CASSWSGESGHTF. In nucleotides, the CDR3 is TGTGCCAGCAGTTGGTCAGGGGAGAGTGGCCACACCTTC.

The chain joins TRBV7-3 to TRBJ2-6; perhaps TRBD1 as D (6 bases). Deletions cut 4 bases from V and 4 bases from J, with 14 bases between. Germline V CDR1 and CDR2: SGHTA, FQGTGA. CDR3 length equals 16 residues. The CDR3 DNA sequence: TGTGCCAGCAGCTCATCAGGGGTGGCGGGGGCCAACGTCCTGACTTTC. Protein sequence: CASSSSGVAGANVLTF. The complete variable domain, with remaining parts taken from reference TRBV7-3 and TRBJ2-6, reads GAGVSQTPSNKVTEKGKYVELRCDPISGHTALYWYRQSLGQGPEFLIYFQGTGAADDSGLPNDRFFAVRPEGSVSTLKIQRTERGDSAVYLCASSSSGVAGANVLTFGAGSRLTVL.

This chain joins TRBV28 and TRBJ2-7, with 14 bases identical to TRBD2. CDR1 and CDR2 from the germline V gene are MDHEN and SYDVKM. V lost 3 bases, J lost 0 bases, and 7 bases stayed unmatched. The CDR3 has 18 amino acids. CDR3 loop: CASSFGLAGGNNSYEQYF. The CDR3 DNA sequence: TGTGCCAGCAGTTTCGGACTAGCGGGAGGTAATAACTCCTACGAGCAGTACTTC.

The CDR3 protein is CASNRDRAEADTQYF. The CDR3 nucleotides are TGTGCCAGCAACCGGGACAGGGCTGAAGCAGATACGCAGTATTTT. This chain links TRBV2 with TRBJ2-3; TRBD1 aligns across 9 bases. J lost 4 bases, V lost 7 bases, and 9 bases had no gene match. Per the germline V gene, CDR1 is SNHLY and CDR2 is FYNNEI. This CDR3 has 15 amino acids. Drawing the rest from reference TRBV2 and TRBJ2-3, the complete variable domain is EPEVTQTPSHQVTQMGQEVILRCVPISNHLYFYWYRQILGQKVEFLVSFYNNEISEKSEIFDDQFSVERPDGSNFTLKIRSTKLEDSAMYFCASNRDRAEADTQYFGPGTRLTVL.

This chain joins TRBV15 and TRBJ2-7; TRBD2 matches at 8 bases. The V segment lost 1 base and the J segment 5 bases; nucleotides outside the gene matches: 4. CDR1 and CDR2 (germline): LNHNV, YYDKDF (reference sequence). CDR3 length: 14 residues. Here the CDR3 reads CATSRVVGGDEQYF. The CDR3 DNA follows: TGTGCCACCAGCAGAGTGGTCGGGGGGGACGAGCAGTACTTC.

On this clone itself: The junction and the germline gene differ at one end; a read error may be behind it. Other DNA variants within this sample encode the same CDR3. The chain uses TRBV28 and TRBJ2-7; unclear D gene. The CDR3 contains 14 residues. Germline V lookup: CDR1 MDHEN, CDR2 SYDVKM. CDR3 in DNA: TGTGCCAGCAGTACCTGGGTATCCTCCTACGAACAGTACTTC. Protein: CASSTWVSSYEQYF. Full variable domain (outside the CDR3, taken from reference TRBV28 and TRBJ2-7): DVKVTQSSRYLVKRTGEKVFLECVQDMDHENMFWYRQDPGLGLRLIYFSYDVKMKEKGDIPEGYSVSREKKERFSLILESASTNQTSMYLCASSTWVSSYEQYFGPGTRLTVT.